The rows below give T cell receptor beta chains drawn from one sample of a study of CD8+ T cells in alopecia areata. Profiling relied on immunoSEQ multiplex PCR, and the TCRdb table lists in-frame clones only, not all of them. The sample carries 150,000 to 200,000 clones, less than 70% recorded once. The sample was CD4+ T cells sorted from blood, taken at week 24, from a patient treated with tofacitinib. These receptors came from a human donor with alopecia areata. The CDR3 runs from the conserved cysteine through the conserved F or W. For some rows the clone size is stated as once, few or many, or as a class when expanded; others skip it.

v_call,clone_size,cdr3_aa
TRBV7-9,.,CASSPGRGYTF
TRBV2,many,CASSQDRYNEQFF
TRBV7-2,.,CASSSRLAGYNEQFF
TRBV2,.,CASRADRGEVYGYTF
TRBV27,once,CASSLTGTNTEAFF
TRBV30,.,CAWKITGQVVGEQYF
TRBV2,.,CASSEGARNYGYTF
TRBV4-1,.,CASSQDRETQYF
TRBV5-1,.,CASSQQGNEQYF
TRBV9,.,CASSVGQSSYNEQFF
TRBV25-1,.,CASSDVGGNEKLFF
TRBV4-2,.,CASSQASGLSYGYTF
TRBV11-2,.,CASSLLGGGATDTQYF
TRBV30,.,CAWLNTGEMNYGYTF
TRBV29-1,.,CSVGDTGSQPQHF
TRBV18,.,CASSPGAPNYGYTF
TRBV2,.,CASTVERTGFSPLHF
TRBV30,.,CAWSREDTLRGYTF
TRBV5-1,.,CASRVSDTGELFF
TRBV5-6,once,CASTLPTGDTYEQYF
TRBV6-5,.,CASSPRDRTYEQYF
TRBV2,.,CASSEVDGQPQHF
TRBV19,.,CASKKDGRFHEQYF
TRBV25-1,.,CASRRTGAHMNTEAFF
TRBV29-1,.,CSVVVTGGKGEAFF
TRBV19,few,CASSLPGLGYTF
TRBV7-9,.,CASSLDRGPYEQYF
TRBV4-1,many,CASSQGETGGSPLHF
TRBV29-1,few,CSVELAVRFNEQFF
TRBV4-1,few,CASSQGPQASGDIQYF
TRBV30,.,CAFRGTPALNEQFF
TRBV7-3,few,CASSLTGGTEAFF
TRBV28,.,CASTGTAGQNSPLHF
TRBV29-1,.,CSVEEGAGNQPQHF
TRBV10-3,.,CAIREGTGKYYEQYF
TRBV7-9,.,CASSYAGTAKLTQYF
TRBV11-2,.,CASSLGGQSYGYTF
TRBV18,few,CASSPREVRTGANYGYTF
TRBV6-1,many,CASRLAGGPNEQYF
TRBV5-1,.,CASSLAVSYQETQYF
TRBV5-6,.,CASSAASGYQETQYF
TRBV5-6,.,CASSFGAGISSPLHF
TRBV2,.,CASSRGGETQYF
TRBV5-1,.,CASSADKNSPLHF
TRBV5-8,.,CASSAGTGPQETQYF
TRBV4-2,.,CASSQDGLAGGYQETQYF
TRBV4-1,.,CASSQSATSQETQYF